Each of the 23 T cell receptor beta chains below was sequenced from the same sample in a study of shared clonotypes between healthy human individuals. The assay was immunoSEQ multiplex PCR, and TCRdb's table has in-frame clones only and misses some. This table has about 480,000 clones, about four fifths appearing once. Source material: PBMCs. The receptors come from a woman between 35 and 50 years old in good health. Some clones in this sample may be carry-over from other donors' samples.

This chain joins TRBV7-6 and TRBJ2-1; D gene uncertain. The CDR3 spans 13 residues. Trimming stripped 4 bases from V and 5 bases from J, with 9 bases between. Germline CDR1 is SGHVS and CDR2 is FNYEAQ. This chain's CDR3 is CASSSYFNNEQFF. For the CDR3, the DNA is TGTGCCAGCAGCTCTTATTTCAACAATGAGCAGTTCTTC.

The chain combines TRBV28 with TRBJ2-1; tentatively, D is TRBD1 or TRBD2 (5 bases each). CDR3 length equals 13 residues. Looked up from germline, CDR1 is MDHEN and CDR2 is SYDVKM. Trimming shortened V by 5 bases and J by 12 bases, and 17 bases separated the two germline ends. The CDR3 loop reads CASSRGVLVGQFF. The CDR3 nucleotides read TGTGCCAGCAGTCGGGGCGTCCTGGTGGGGCAGTTCTTC.

The CDR3, as DNA: TGTGCCAGCAGGCTATTCCGGGAGTCCCCAGATACGCAGTATTTT. Residues: CASRLFRESPDTQYF. The V and J genes are TRBV27 and TRBJ2-3, with D tentatively TRBD2 (6 bases). In germline, CDR1 is MNHEY, CDR2 SMNVEV (reference sequence). The CDR3 length is 15 residues. The ends were cut back, 6 bases at V and 4 bases at J, with 17 bases in the middle.

The J gene is TRBJ2-7, the V gene TRBV19, with TRBD1 identical over 10 bases. Germline loops: CDR1 LNHDA, CDR2 SQIVND (reference sequence). V shed 2 bases and J 4 bases; nucleotides not matched to a gene: 5. The CDR3 is 15 amino acids. Here the CDR3 DNA reads TGTGCCAGTAGTATAATTGGGACAGGGGAGTACGAGCAGTACTTC. Its translation: CASSIIGTGEYEQYF.

The gene calls are TRBV7-3 and TRBJ2-5; TRBD1 aligns across 9 bases. J was trimmed by 4 bases and V by 4 bases; bases with no gene match: 4. In germline, CDR1 is SGHTA, CDR2 FQGTGA. CDR3 length: 14 residues. CDR3 amino acids: CASSWTGVGETQYF. The CDR3 region has the DNA TGTGCCAGCAGCTGGACAGGGGTTGGAGAGACCCAGTACTTC.

This clone was found a few times. The rearrangement joins TRBV2 to TRBJ1-2, with D possibly TRBD1 on 6 matching bases. Looked up from germline, CDR1 is SNHLY and CDR2 is FYNNEI. The CDR3 is 16 amino acids. Between the trimmed V and J ends, which lost 7 bases and 2 bases, there was a span of 20 bases. In DNA form, the CDR3 reads TGTGCCAGCAAGGGGGACTCACTACGCTCCAACTATGGCTACACCTTC. Translating it yields CASKGDSLRSNYGYTF.

CDR3 sequence: CAIRGLAGEFPYF. The CDR3 DNA reads as TGTGCCATCAGGGGTCTAGCGGGAGAATTTCCGTACTTC. The chain is built from TRBV10-3 and TRBJ2-7; 10 bases are shared with TRBD2. The V segment lost 6 bases and the J segment 12 bases; nucleotides outside the gene matches: 11. This CDR3 comprises 13 residues. Germline-derived CDR1 and CDR2 are ENHRY and SYGVKD.

The chain links TRBV14 to TRBJ2-5; D uncertain. The V and J ends lost 3 bases and 0 bases respectively, with 5 bases between them. The length of the CDR3 is 13 residues. CDR1 SGHDN and CDR2 FVKESK come from the germline V gene. The CDR3 DNA sequence: TGTGCCAGCAGCCAGGTCCACCAAGAGACCCAGTACTTC. Its protein is CASSQVHQETQYF.

This clone turned up a few times. This sequence joins TRBV7-2 and TRBJ1-1, with 8 bases fitting TRBD1. Germline V CDR1 and CDR2: SGHTA, FQGNSA. The CDR3 is 17 residues long. V was clipped by 5 bases and J by 8 bases; unmatched bases: 19. This CDR3 reads CASSRNLPIRGLREAFF. CDR3 bases: TGTGCCAGCAGCCGCAACCTTCCCATCAGGGGGCTGAGAGAAGCTTTCTTT.

V and J are TRBV28 and TRBJ1-2; 7 bases map to TRBD1. V lost 6 bases, J lost 4 bases, and 5 bases stayed unmatched. Germline loops: CDR1 MDHEN, CDR2 SYDVKM. The CDR3 loop spans 13 amino acids. For the CDR3, the DNA is TGTGCCAGCAGGAGACAGGGACCCTATGGCTACACCTTC. Residues: CASRRQGPYGYTF.

The chain has TRBV27 and TRBJ1-5, with D tentatively TRBD1 (5 bases). V was pared by 2 bases and J by 0 bases, with 11 bases between. CDR3 length equals 16 residues. Germline V gives CDR1 MNHEY, CDR2 SMNVEV (reference sequence). The CDR3 region is CASSLTGTYSNQPQHF. In nucleotides, the CDR3 is TGTGCCAGCAGTTTAACGGGGACGTATAGCAATCAGCCCCAGCATTTT.

This CDR3 reads CASSSLRELFF. The CDR3 DNA reads TGTGCCAGCAGCTCCCTCCGTGAGCTGTTTTTT. The gene calls are TRBV7-9 and TRBJ2-2; D gene ambiguous. The germline V gene encodes CDR1 SEHNR and CDR2 FQNEAQ (reference sequence). V gave up 4 bases and J gave up 11 bases, with 8 bases separating them. The CDR3 has 11 residues. Full variable domain (rest looked up from reference TRBV7-9 and TRBJ2-2): DTGVSQNPRHKITKRGQNVTFRCDPISEHNRLYWYRQTLGQGPEFLTYFQNEAQLEKSRLLSDRFSAERPKGSFSTLEIQRTEQGDSAMYLCASSSLRELFFGEGSRLTVL.

The chain couples TRBV7-9 to TRBJ2-3; D is unresolved. Trimming stripped 7 bases from V and 6 bases from J, with 11 bases between. This CDR3 is 12 amino acids long. Germline V CDR1 and CDR2: SEHNR, FQNEAQ (reference sequence). This CDR3 reads CASTQDGDTQYF. The CDR3 DNA reads as TGTGCCAGCACCCAAGACGGGGATACGCAGTATTTT.

The V and J genes are TRBV5-1 and TRBJ2-2; D unclear. The germline CDR1 and CDR2 sequences are SGHRS and YFSETQ. V lost 1 base, J lost 2 bases, and 6 bases lay in between. There are 14 residues in the CDR3. CDR3 amino acids: CASSLPVNTGELFF. CDR3 sequence (DNA): TGCGCCAGCAGCTTGCCAGTAAACACCGGGGAGCTGTTTTTT.

V gene TRBV7-2 combines with J gene TRBJ2-7; weak D call: TRBD1 (5 bases). Germline V gene sequence: CDR1 SGHTA, CDR2 FQGNSA. This CDR3 is 14 amino acids long. V lost 2 bases and J 0 bases, leaving 8 bases between the germline ends. CDR3 residues: CASSLRQNSYEQYF. The DNA of the CDR3 is TGTGCCAGCAGCTTAAGACAGAACTCCTACGAGCAGTACTTC.

V gene TRBV2 combines with J gene TRBJ2-5; D is uncertain. Trimming took off 0 bases at V and 6 bases at J, with 20 bases between the two ends. Germline V gene lookup returns CDR1 SNHLY and CDR2 FYNNEI. This CDR3 is 17 amino acids long. The CDR3 bases are TGTGCCAGCAGTGAAGCTAGGGCGGACGATGGTTATAAGACCCAGTACTTC. This codes for CASSEARADDGYKTQYF.

Notes on this clone: The same CDR3 is also encoded by other DNA sequences in this sample. The rearrangement uses TRBV30 and TRBJ2-5, with D hard to call. V was cut by 2 bases and J by 2 bases, with 3 bases left in between. Germline CDR1 and CDR2: GTSNPN and SVGIG (reference sequence). This CDR3 is 11 amino acids long. In nucleotides, the CDR3 is TGTGCCTGGAGTAGACAAGAGACCCAGTACTTC. It specifies CAWSRQETQYF.

This clone has more than one count but fewer than ten. The rearrangement uses TRBV6-6 and TRBJ2-1; 7 positions agree with TRBD2. J lost 4 bases, V lost 6 bases, and 3 bases had no gene match. CDR1 and CDR2 from the germline V gene are MNHNY and SVGAGI (reference sequence). The CDR3 contains 13 residues. The CDR3 nucleotides are TGTGCCAGCAGCACGGGACTATACAATGAGCAGTTCTTC. It codes for CASSTGLYNEQFF.

This sequence joins TRBV30 and TRBJ1-5; D remains unclear. V lost 1 base and J lost 11, with 12 bases in between. Germline CDR1 reads GTSNPN; CDR2 reads SVGIG (reference sequence). The CDR3 runs 12 residues. The CDR3 nucleotides are TGTGCCTGGAGTGAGGGAAGCTGGACCCAGCATTTT. It encodes CAWSEGSWTQHF.

With respect to this clone: A read error may produce the germline difference seen at one junction end. The V call is TRBV5-6, the J call TRBJ2-3, with TRBD1 matching over 7 bases. Germline values: CDR1 SGHDT, CDR2 YYEEEE. This CDR3 spans 11 amino acids. DNA for the CDR3: TGTGCCAGCAGCAGGACAGGTACGCAGTATTTT. Translation gives CASSRTGTQYF.

The chain employs TRBV4-3 and TRBJ2-7, with 7 bases that match TRBD1. V gave up 1 base and J gave up 2 bases; unmatched junction bases: 5. This CDR3 contains 15 residues. The germline V gene encodes CDR1 LGHNA and CDR2 YSLEER. The CDR3 DNA follows: TGCGCCAGCAGCCAAGGATCGACAGGGCCCTACGAGCAGTACTTC. Its protein is CASSQGSTGPYEQYF.

J is TRBJ1-1 and V is TRBV13; TRBD1 aligns across 9 bases. J gave up 4 bases and V 4 bases, and 7 bases lay outside the gene matches. The germline V gene has CDR1 PRHDT and CDR2 FYEKMQ (reference sequence). The CDR3 runs 15 residues. CDR3 amino acids: CASSSGQGIGTEAFF. The CDR3 nucleotides are TGTGCCAGCAGCTCCGGACAGGGGATAGGCACTGAAGCTTTCTTT.

The count of this clone is one. V gene TRBV7-9 combines with J gene TRBJ2-3; the D is unclear. The V gene's germline CDR1 is SEHNR and CDR2 FQNEAQ (reference sequence). The V end lost 5 bases, the J end lost 3 bases, and 9 bases lay between the germline ends. The CDR3 extends over 13 amino acids. CDR3 in amino acids: CASSRLTTDTQYF. The CDR3 DNA reads TGTGCCAGCAGCCGATTGACAACAGATACGCAGTATTTT.